This TCR beta chain was recorded in a study of T cells in Graves' hyperthyroidism and ophthalmopathy. Lactation, pregnancy, other autoimmune disease or uncontrolled infection led to exclusion of patients. Germline lookup yields CDR1 DFQATT and CDR2 SNEGSKA (reference sequence). CDR3 length: 18 residues. Trimming shortened V by 2 bases and J by 0 bases, and 17 bases separated the two germline ends. Study-level findings and limits: A median roughly 6.6 months before onset, the model predicted ophthalmopathy.

This clonotype occurred a few times. As yet, its antigen is unknown. What was amplified from RNA transcripts were TCR beta CDR3 regions. The primer set for the first-round RT-PCR of the TCR CDR3 was HTBI. TCRdb reprocessed the multiplex PCR reads via MiXCR and lists one record per CDR3 protein. The sample consists of about 640,000 distinct CDR3 sequences, less than 25% of them appearing once. Material for sequencing was blood. The chain employs TRBV20-1 and TRBJ1-6; D gene unclear. The receptor was derived from a man younger than 45 with Graves' ophthalmopathy. This CDR3 reads CSARPPIGDLSYNSPLHF. The CDR3 bases are TGCAGTGCTAGACCCCCGATCGGAGACCTCTCCTATAATTCACCCCTCCACTTT.